Presented here are 10 T cell receptor beta chains from one specimen sequenced in a study of cytomegalovirus exposure and HLA in healthy donors. TCRdb keeps only in-frame clones here, not all; method: immunoSEQ multiplex PCR. Of some 240,000 clones listed, approximately 86% are singletons. The sample was PBMCs. These receptors originate from a woman in her twenties or thirties in good health and CMV-seropositive.

The chain combines TRBV11-3 with TRBJ2-2; D call uncertain. The CDR3 is 14 residues long. Looked up from germline, CDR1 is SGHNT and CDR2 is YENEEA. V shed 2 bases and J shed 4 bases, with 8 bases lying between them. The DNA of the CDR3 is TGTGCCAGCAGCTTATATCTCAGCACCGGGGAGCTGTTTTTT. It translates to CASSLYLSTGELFF.

The chain uses TRBV2 and TRBJ2-3; possible D gene TRBD1, 7 bases. The CDR3 consists of 15 residues. The V gene's germline CDR1 is SNHLY and CDR2 FYNNEI. With 10 bases removed from V and 2 bases from J, the gap between germline ends came to 19 bases. The CDR3 region is CATTGAGTDTDTQYF. CDR3 bases: TGTGCCACCACTGGGGCGGGGACAGACACAGATACGCAGTATTTT.

V and J are TRBV4-1 and TRBJ1-5; TRBD1 might be the D (5 bases). Germline V gene data show CDR1 as MGHRA and CDR2 as YSYEKL. This CDR3 spans 16 amino acids. V shed 1 base and J shed 0 bases, with 10 bases lying between them. The CDR3 bases are TGCGCCAGCAGCCAAGGACAGAAGTATAGCAATCAGCCCCAGCATTTT. Its protein is CASSQGQKYSNQPQHF.

Note on this clone: This sample includes further DNA sequences coding for the same CDR3. This chain connects TRBV2 to TRBJ2-1; 10 positions match TRBD2. Germline-derived CDR1 and CDR2 are SNHLY and FYNNEI. The trim removed 6 bases at V and 2 bases at J, leaving 1 base unmatched. The CDR3 consists of 14 residues. CDR3 nucleotide sequence: TGTGCCAGCAGCGGACTAGCGGCCTACAATGAGCAGTTCTTC. Its translation is CASSGLAAYNEQFF.

This rearrangement joins TRBV27 to TRBJ1-5, with unresolved D. Trimming stripped 6 bases from V and 4 bases from J, with 10 bases between. Per germline, CDR1 MNHEY and CDR2 SMNVEV (reference sequence). CDR3 length: 13 residues. The CDR3 here is CASRRPRNQPQHF. Written as DNA, the CDR3 is TGTGCCAGCAGACGCCCTAGGAATCAGCCCCAGCATTTT.

The genes are TRBV27 and TRBJ1-1; 9 nucleotides line up with TRBD1. Trimming cost V 7 bases and J 5 bases; bases outside gene matches: 8. The germline CDR1 and CDR2 sequences are MNHEY and SMNVEV (reference sequence). The CDR3 covers 14 residues. The CDR3 DNA reads as TGTGCCAGCACTTTTACAGGGGGCCGAACTGAAGCTTTCTTT. Protein sequence: CASTFTGGRTEAFF.

The V gene is TRBV10-1, the J gene TRBJ2-1; a weak D match, TRBD2 (6 bases). From germline, CDR1 is WNHNN and CDR2 SYGVQD (reference sequence). This CDR3 has 15 residues. The ends were cut back, 2 bases at V and 4 bases at J, with 12 bases in the middle. The CDR3 spells CASSEILGGYNEQFF. CDR3 DNA sequence: TGCGCCAGCAGTGAGATCTTAGGAGGGTACAATGAGCAGTTCTTC.

This sequence joins TRBV27 and TRBJ1-2, with D perhaps matching TRBD1 (6 bases). CDR3 length equals 14 residues. Germline CDR1 and CDR2: MNHEY and SMNVEV (reference sequence). Trimming removed 5 bases at V and 8 bases at J, with 18 bases between. This CDR3 reads CASSPGLARGGYTF. For the CDR3, the DNA is TGTGCCAGCAGTCCCGGCCTAGCCAGGGGAGGCTACACCTTC.

This clone was seen a few times. This chain uses TRBV18 with TRBJ2-1, with 7 bases aligning to TRBD2. The CDR3 contains 15 residues. Germline trimming cut 3 bases from V and 2 bases from J; bases unmatched to any gene: 4. Germline-derived CDR1 and CDR2 are KGHSH and LQKENI. In DNA, the CDR3 is TGTGCCAGCTCACCGCTAGCGGACCCCTACAATGAGCAGTTCTTC. Amino acid sequence: CASSPLADPYNEQFF.

The chain combines TRBV6-6 with TRBJ2-7, with D perhaps matching TRBD1 (6 bases). The germline gives CDR1 MNHNY, CDR2 SVGAGI (reference sequence). Trimming removed 5 bases from V and 3 bases from J, with 17 bases in between. CDR3 length: 15 amino acids. Here the CDR3 DNA reads TGTGCCAGCAGTCACCTGGCGCAGGGGTTCTACGAGCAGTACTTC. Amino acid sequence: CASSHLAQGFYEQYF.